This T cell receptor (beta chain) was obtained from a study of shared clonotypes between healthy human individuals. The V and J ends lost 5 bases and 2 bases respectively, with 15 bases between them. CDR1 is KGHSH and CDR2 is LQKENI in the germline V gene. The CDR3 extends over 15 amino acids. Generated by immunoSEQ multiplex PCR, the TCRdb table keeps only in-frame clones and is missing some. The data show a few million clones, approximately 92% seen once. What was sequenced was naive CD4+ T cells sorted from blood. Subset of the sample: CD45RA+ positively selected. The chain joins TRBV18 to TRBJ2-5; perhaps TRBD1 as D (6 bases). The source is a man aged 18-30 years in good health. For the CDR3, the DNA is TGTGCCAGCTCAGCGACAGGTGGGCCTCAAGAGACCCAGTACTTC. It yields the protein CASSATGGPQETQYF.